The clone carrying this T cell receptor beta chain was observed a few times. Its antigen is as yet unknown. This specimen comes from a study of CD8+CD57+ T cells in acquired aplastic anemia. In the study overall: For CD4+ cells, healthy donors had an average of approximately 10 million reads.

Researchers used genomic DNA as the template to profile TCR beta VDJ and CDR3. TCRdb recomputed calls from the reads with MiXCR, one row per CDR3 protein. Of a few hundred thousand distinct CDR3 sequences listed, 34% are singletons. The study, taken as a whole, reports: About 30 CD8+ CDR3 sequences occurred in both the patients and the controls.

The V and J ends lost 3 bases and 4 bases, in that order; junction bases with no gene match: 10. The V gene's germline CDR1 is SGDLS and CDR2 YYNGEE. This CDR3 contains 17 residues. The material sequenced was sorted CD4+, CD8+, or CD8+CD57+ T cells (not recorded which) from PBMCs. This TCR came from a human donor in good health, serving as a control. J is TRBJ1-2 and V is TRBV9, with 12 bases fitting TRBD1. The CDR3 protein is CASSGLRDRGRSYGYTF. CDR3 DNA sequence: TGTGCCAGCAGCGGACTCCGGGACAGGGGGCGAAGCTATGGCTACACCTTC. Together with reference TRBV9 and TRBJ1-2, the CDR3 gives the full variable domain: DSGVTQTPKHLITATGQRVTLRCSPRSGDLSVYWYQQSLDQGLQFLIQYYNGEERAKGNILERFSAQQFPDLHSELNLSSLELGDSALYFCASSGLRDRGRSYGYTFGSGTRLTVV.